This passage covers 29 T cell receptor beta chains from one sample sequenced in a study of CD8+ T cells in alopecia areata. In each case, RNA was isolated and then reverse transcribed into cDNA as the sequencing template. Clones were read by immunoSEQ multiplex PCR, and TCRdb kept only the in-frame ones, dropping some. The profile covers around 190,000 clones, with just over 55% appearing a single time and 4% to 6% taken by the ten largest. The sample taken for sequencing was CD8+ T cells sorted from blood. The receptor source for this set is a human donor in good health.

This clone was observed once. The gene calls are TRBV4-1 and TRBJ2-3; D is ambiguous. The CDR3 sequence is 14 residues long. V was clipped by 5 bases and J by 4 bases, with 13 bases between them. Germline CDR1 MGHRA, CDR2 YSYEKL. CDR3 amino acids: CASSFSAPPDTQYF. The CDR3 coding sequence is TGCGCCAGCAGCTTCTCCGCCCCCCCAGATACGCAGTATTTT.

Details on this clone: The same CDR3 also results from other DNA sequences found in this sample. This rearrangement joins TRBV6-5 to TRBJ1-1, with a tentative D call TRBD1 (5 bases). CDR1 MNHEY and CDR2 SVGAGI come from the germline V gene. V was cut by 0 bases and J by 4 bases, with 9 bases left in between. This CDR3 spans 14 amino acids. CDR3 in DNA: TGTGCCAGCAGTTACTCGGGGGGGGGCACTGAAGCTTTCTTT. As protein: CASSYSGGGTEAFF.

In this sample, this clone turned up a few times. The chain has TRBV2 and TRBJ1-2, with 7 bases aligning to TRBD1. Germline values: CDR1 SNHLY, CDR2 FYNNEI. J was trimmed by 8 bases and V by 3 bases; bases with no gene match: 12. This CDR3 has 15 amino acids. CDR3 in DNA: TGTGCCAGCAGTGAGCGGACAGGCTCTATGAGGGGCTACACCTTC. Translation gives CASSERTGSMRGYTF.

The chain combines TRBV29-1 with TRBJ2-1; D is undetermined. Trimming shortened V by 3 bases and J by 10 bases, and 13 bases separated the two germline ends. Per germline, CDR1 SQVTM and CDR2 ANQGSEA. The CDR3 length is 12 residues. The CDR3 loop is CSVDLGWQEQFF. CDR3 nucleotides: TGCAGCGTTGACTTGGGGTGGCAGGAGCAGTTCTTC.

Only a few counts were recorded for this clone. The chain uses TRBV29-1 and TRBJ2-2; TRBD1 aligns across 7 bases. CDR3 size: 13 residues. CDR1 and CDR2 (germline): SQVTM, ANQGSEA. With 7 bases clipped from V and 2 bases from J, the junction kept 4 bases outside the gene matches. Here the CDR3 reads CSADRANTGELFF. Written as DNA, the CDR3 is TGCAGCGCCGACAGGGCTAACACCGGGGAGCTGTTTTTT.

This clone was seen a few times. The chain carries TRBV2 and TRBJ1-2; D remains unclear. From germline, CDR1 is SNHLY and CDR2 FYNNEI. CDR3 length equals 11 residues. Trimming stripped 11 bases from V and 3 bases from J, with 10 bases between. The CDR3 here is CASRKDYGYTF. In DNA form, the CDR3 reads TGTGCCTCCCGGAAGGACTATGGCTACACCTTC.

The CDR3, as DNA: TGCGCCAGCAGCCAATCCACTAGCGGGCAAAACATTCAGTACTTC. The encoded protein is CASSQSTSGQNIQYF. The chain has TRBV4-1 and TRBJ2-4, with 9 bases aligning to TRBD2. V lost 2 bases to trimming and J lost 5 bases; unmatched junction nucleotides: 4. Germline loops: CDR1 MGHRA, CDR2 YSYEKL. This CDR3 spans 15 amino acids.

This chain uses TRBV7-9 with TRBJ2-7, with 7 bases identical to TRBD1. The length of the CDR3 is 15 residues. Trimming removed 5 bases from V and 2 bases from J; junction bases left unmatched: 9. Looked up from germline, CDR1 is SEHNR and CDR2 is FQNEAQ (reference sequence). CDR3 DNA: TGTGCCAGCAGCCGCCCCACAGGGGATACCTACGAGCAGTACTTC. The encoded protein is CASSRPTGDTYEQYF.

The V gene is TRBV4-1, the J gene TRBJ2-5, with a tentative D call TRBD2 (6 bases). The CDR3 spans 17 residues. V lost 1 base and J 0 bases, leaving 15 bases between the germline ends. Germline assignment: CDR1 MGHRA and CDR2 YSYEKL. The CDR3 DNA follows: TGCGCCAGCAGCCAAGCGTCCCGCGGGGAGTACCAAGAGACCCAGTACTTC. Translation gives CASSQASRGEYQETQYF.

The V gene is TRBV19, the J gene TRBJ2-7, with 9 nucleotides matching TRBD2. The CDR3 runs 17 residues. The V gene's germline CDR1 is LNHDA and CDR2 SQIVND (reference sequence). V shed 4 bases, J shed 3 bases, and the junction held 13 bases outside the gene matches. CDR3 DNA sequence: TGTGCCAGTAGTACCCGAGAAGGGGGACTAGCAGACTACGAGCAGTACTTC. Its translation is CASSTREGGLADYEQYF.

This clone was observed a handful of times. The chain links TRBV5-6 to TRBJ2-1, with D unclear. Germline V gene sequence: CDR1 SGHDT, CDR2 YYEEEE. The CDR3 totals 13 residues. Trimming took off 5 bases at V and 0 bases at J, with 6 bases between the two ends. CDR3 nucleotides: TGTGCCAGCAGATCGGACTCCTACAATGAGCAGTTCTTC. This translates into CASRSDSYNEQFF.

The genes are TRBV7-9 and TRBJ2-1; D is unresolved. CDR1 and CDR2 from the germline V gene are SEHNR and FQNEAQ (reference sequence). V was cut by 3 bases and J by 6 bases, with 18 bases left in between. This CDR3 spans 16 amino acids. CDR3 DNA: TGTGCCAGCAGCTTTATCCCAAACGACGCGTCCAATGAGCAGTTCTTC. It codes for CASSFIPNDASNEQFF.

There are a few counts of this clone. The chain joins TRBV4-1 to TRBJ1-1; the D is unclear. Germline loops: CDR1 MGHRA, CDR2 YSYEKL. The CDR3 is made up of 12 amino acids. V shed 1 base and J shed 7 bases, with 7 bases lying between them. The CDR3 DNA reads TGCGCCAGCAGCCAAGGGCGTAGTGAAGCTTTCTTT. Protein: CASSQGRSEAFF.

This clone showed up just a few times. The CDR3 DNA is TGTGCCAGCAGTCTGCTAGGACCTGGGGCCAACGTCCTGACTTTC. Its translation: CASSLLGPGANVLTF. The chain uses TRBV27 and TRBJ2-6; no clear D. V was shortened by 5 bases and J by 2 bases, with 10 bases between the two germline ends. There are 15 residues in the CDR3. Germline values: CDR1 MNHEY, CDR2 SMNVEV (reference sequence).

J is TRBJ2-7 and V is TRBV29-1, with D perhaps matching TRBD2 (7 bases). Germline V CDR1 and CDR2: SQVTM, ANQGSEA. Trimming left V 2 bases short and J 12 bases short, with 17 bases between. CDR3 size: 12 residues. The CDR3: CSVETGGLGMYF. In nucleotides, the CDR3 is TGCAGCGTTGAAACCGGGGGGCTTGGGATGTACTTC.

The chain combines TRBV13 with TRBJ1-1; D call uncertain. Germline CDR1 PRHDT, CDR2 FYEKMQ (reference sequence). The CDR3 consists of 12 residues. The germline V and J ends were trimmed by 4 bases and 7 bases, with 10 bases remaining between them. CDR3 coding DNA: TGTGCCAGCAGCTCCCCGGGTAGTGAAGCTTTCTTT. It encodes CASSSPGSEAFF.

The V gene is TRBV5-6, the J gene TRBJ1-5, with 7 bases lining up with TRBD1. The J segment lost 6 bases and the V segment lost 2 bases, leaving 5 bases of the junction unmatched. There are 14 residues in the CDR3. The germline gives CDR1 SGHDT, CDR2 YYEEEE. DNA for the CDR3: TGTGCCAGCAGCTTAGGACAGGCGGTTCAGCCCCAGCATTTT. Translating it yields CASSLGQAVQPQHF.

This clone was counted a few times. The chain links TRBV7-8 to TRBJ1-1; D is perhaps TRBD1 (5 bases). V gave up 1 base and J gave up 6 bases, with 9 bases separating them. Germline V CDR1 and CDR2: SGHVS, FQNEAQ. The CDR3 contains 13 residues. The DNA for the CDR3 is TGTGCCAGCAGCTTAGTGTGGGGGTCTGAAGCTTTCTTT. This translates into CASSLVWGSEAFF. Complete variable domain (other parts from reference TRBV7-8 and TRBJ1-1): GAGVSQSPRYKVAKRGQDVALRCDPISGHVSLFWYQQALGQGPEFLTYFQNEAQLDKSGLPSDRFFAERPEGSVSTLKIQRTQQEDSAVYLCASSLVWGSEAFFGQGTRLTVV.

V gene TRBV4-1 combines with J gene TRBJ1-1; D is undetermined. Per the germline V gene, CDR1 is MGHRA and CDR2 is YSYEKL. The CDR3 is 15 amino acids. V was pared by 0 bases and J by 0 bases, with 8 bases between. CDR3 DNA sequence: TGCGCCAGCAGCCAAGATTCGGGGATGAACACTGAAGCTTTCTTT. This translates into CASSQDSGMNTEAFF.

The chain uses TRBV5-6 and TRBJ2-7; 8 bases map to TRBD2. Germline loops: CDR1 SGHDT, CDR2 YYEEEE. There are 13 residues in the CDR3. Trimming cost V 4 bases and J 6 bases; bases outside gene matches: 6. This CDR3 is CASSVGTRGEQYF. The CDR3 coding sequence is TGTGCCAGCAGCGTCGGGACTAGGGGCGAGCAGTACTTC. Full variable domain (rest looked up from reference TRBV5-6 and TRBJ2-7): DAGVTQSPTHLIKTRGQQVTLRCSPKSGHDTVSWYQQALGQGPQFIFQYYEEEERQRGNFPDRFSGHQFPNYSSELNVNALLLGDSALYLCASSVGTRGEQYFGPGTRLTVT.

V gene TRBV5-6 combines with J gene TRBJ2-1, with 8 nucleotides matching TRBD2. The CDR3 runs 16 residues. CDR1 is SGHDT and CDR2 is YYEEEE in the germline V gene. V was clipped by 3 bases and J by 1 base; unmatched bases: 6. The CDR3: CASSSPGLGSYNEQFF. For the CDR3, the DNA is TGTGCCAGCAGCTCCCCGGGACTAGGGTCCTACAATGAGCAGTTCTTC.

The table lists this clone with a few counts. This may arise from a read error, as a much more abundant clone is one base away. This same CDR3 is encoded by further DNA sequences in the sample. This rearrangement joins TRBV6-5 to TRBJ1-1; no firm D call. The CDR3 contains 13 residues. Looked up from germline, CDR1 is MNHEY and CDR2 is SVGAGI. Trimming pared 0 bases from V and 1 base from J, leaving 3 bases between. CDR3 amino acids: CASSYSENTEAFF. Here the CDR3 DNA reads TGTGCCAGCAGTTACTCAGAGAACACTGAAGCTTTCTTT.

The chain is built from TRBV27 and TRBJ2-3; 7 nucleotides align to TRBD1. Germline loops: CDR1 MNHEY, CDR2 SMNVEV (reference sequence). The CDR3 spans 15 residues. J gave up 1 base and V 8 bases, and 9 bases lay outside the gene matches. As DNA, the CDR3 is TGTGCCAGCGCCGGGACAGCTTTTGGCACAGATACGCAGTATTTT. Translation gives CASAGTAFGTDTQYF.

V and J are TRBV27 and TRBJ1-6, with TRBD1 as a possible D gene (5 bases). V was pared by 5 bases and J by 6 bases, with 11 bases between. The CDR3 covers 14 residues. CDR1 and CDR2 (germline): MNHEY, SMNVEV (reference sequence). This chain's CDR3 is CASSPGTTNSPLHF. The CDR3 region has the DNA TGTGCCAGCAGTCCTGGGACTACTAATTCACCCCTCCACTTT.

The chain is built from TRBV29-1 and TRBJ2-3; D is uncertain. The length of the CDR3 is 11 residues. Germline V gene data show CDR1 as SQVTM and CDR2 as ANQGSEA. Trimming removed 7 bases at V and 10 bases at J, with 15 bases between. DNA of the CDR3: TGCAGCGCCCGCTCAGGTGGGGCGCAGTATTTT. Amino acid sequence: CSARSGGAQYF.

The chain uses TRBV6-5 and TRBJ2-3; D might be TRBD2 (7 bases). Germline CDR1 reads MNHEY; CDR2 reads SVGAGI. With 2 bases removed from V and 4 bases from J, the gap between germline ends came to 10 bases. CDR3 length: 14 amino acids. The CDR3 bases are TGTGCCAGCAGTTACCGGGGGGCGGCAGATACGCAGTATTTT. Protein: CASSYRGAADTQYF.

The chain uses TRBV2 and TRBJ2-5; TRBD1 might be the D (6 bases). Germline V gene data show CDR1 as SNHLY and CDR2 as FYNNEI. The CDR3 contains 14 residues. Trimming shortened V by 6 bases and J by 1 base, and 12 bases separated the two germline ends. The CDR3: CASRPIGGQETQYF. CDR3 in DNA: TGTGCCAGCAGACCGATAGGGGGCCAAGAGACCCAGTACTTC.

This rearrangement joins TRBV30 to TRBJ1-2; the match to TRBD1 covers 11 bases. The V segment lost 3 bases and the J segment 1 base; nucleotides outside the gene matches: 4. Germline lookup yields CDR1 GTSNPN and CDR2 SVGIG (reference sequence). CDR3 length: 15 residues. In DNA form, the CDR3 reads TGTGCCTGGAGCCTTGGGACAGGGGGTAACTATGGCTACACCTTC. It codes for CAWSLGTGGNYGYTF.

J is TRBJ1-2 and V is TRBV4-1; no firm D call. Germline V gene lookup returns CDR1 MGHRA and CDR2 YSYEKL. CDR3 length: 13 amino acids. Deletions cut 3 bases from V and 6 bases from J, with 11 bases between. CDR3 in amino acids: CASSHAATNGYTF. Written as DNA, the CDR3 is TGCGCCAGCAGCCACGCTGCCACCAATGGCTACACCTTC.